Listed below are T cell receptor beta chains from one sample, sequenced in a study of radiotherapy plus CTLA-4 blockade in lung cancer. Method: immunoSEQ multiplex PCR; TCRdb's copy keeps in-frame clones and lacks some. The sample yields tens of thousands of clones, over 70% seen once. The sequencing here drew on peripheral blood, taken from a patient treated with radiotherapy plus ipilimumab. The receptors come from a human donor with non-small cell lung cancer who had a partial response to radiotherapy plus ipilimumab. The CDR3 runs from the conserved cysteine through the conserved F or W. Each record gives: V gene, D gene, clone size, J gene, CDR3 protein, CDR3 DNA. A D gene is named only where the DNA matches it firmly. Not every row has a clone size; where given, it reads once, few, many or a size class.

>TRBV9|NA|once|TRBJ1-3
CASSSLDSVSGNTIYF
TGTGCCAGCAGCTCCCTGGACTCTGTCTCTGGAAACACCATATATTTT
>TRBV6-4|NA|few|TRBJ2-3
CASSRDFFTDTQYF
TGTGCCAGCAGTCGGGACTTCTTCACAGATACGCAGTATTTT
>TRBV5-1|TRBD2|NA|TRBJ2-7
CASSTGLAGGDSYEQYF
TGCGCCAGCAGCACGGGACTAGCGGGGGGGGATTCCTACGAGCAGTACTTC
>TRBV7-2|TRBD2|once|TRBJ2-1
CASSWTSGGAEQFF
TGTGCCAGCAGCTGGACTAGCGGGGGGGCCGAGCAGTTCTTC
>TRBV14|NA|NA|TRBJ2-3
CASSQEPGGRTDTQYF
TGTGCCAGCAGCCAAGAACCGGGGGGCAGGACAGATACGCAGTATTTT
>TRBV6-1|NA|NA|TRBJ2-5
CASSDSGKETQYF
TGTGCCAGCAGTGATTCAGGGAAAGAGACCCAGTACTTC
>TRBV7-2|TRBD1|NA|TRBJ1-2
CASSIRPGTGSYGYTF
TGTGCCAGCAGCATCAGACCCGGGACAGGGTCCTATGGCTACACCTTC
>TRBV5-1|TRBD1|NA|TRBJ1-1
CASSLTGDGNTEAFF
TGCGCCAGCAGCTTGACAGGGGACGGGAACACTGAAGCTTTCTTT
>TRBV6-5|NA|NA|TRBJ2-4
CASQREAKNIQYF
TGTGCCAGTCAAAGGGAGGCCAAAAACATTCAGTACTTC
>TRBV5-6|NA|NA|TRBJ1-2
CASSLGSTGILGIYTF
TGTGCCAGCAGCCTGGGTTCGACAGGTATTTTGGGTATCTACACCTTC
>TRBV5-4|NA|NA|TRBJ2-7
CASSLRGLISYEQYF
TGTGCCAGCAGCTTGCGAGGGCTCATCTCCTACGAGCAGTACTTC
>TRBV6-1|TRBD1|NA|TRBJ1-5
CASSETWDRGAQPQHF
TGTGCCAGCAGTGAAACGTGGGACAGGGGAGCTCAGCCCCAGCATTTT
>TRBV6-1|TRBD1|NA|TRBJ1-3
CASSGLDRPSSGNTIYF
TGTGCCAGCAGTGGGTTGGACAGGCCAAGCTCTGGAAACACCATATATTTT